Presented here are 20 T cell receptor beta chains from one specimen sequenced in a study of blood T cell repertoires in COVID-19. The table came from immunoSEQ multiplex PCR; TCRdb's copy has only in-frame clones and leaves some out. The sample contains 350,000 or so clones, roughly 90% of which appear only once. The specimen sequenced was peripheral blood. The receptors were gathered from a man aged 18 to 30 with active or convalescent COVID-19.

This clone was counted a single time. The CDR3 DNA reads TGTGCCACCAGCAGAGTTTATGGCGGGATATCAGGAAATGAGCAGTTCTTC. Translating gives CATSRVYGGISGNEQFF. This rearrangement joins TRBV15 to TRBJ2-1; possibly TRBD2 for D (6 bases). CDR3 length: 17 residues. V dropped 1 base and J dropped 7 bases, with 20 bases sitting between them. Germline CDR1 is LNHNV and CDR2 is YYDKDF (reference sequence). The whole variable domain, filled in from reference TRBV15 and TRBJ2-1, reads DAMVIQNPRYQVTQFGKPVTLSCSQTLNHNVMYWYQQKSSQAPKLLFHYYDKDFNNEADTPDNFQSRRPNTSFCFLDIRSPGLGDTAMYLCATSRVYGGISGNEQFFGPGTRLTVL.

The chain carries TRBV11-2 and TRBJ2-5, with TRBD1 identical over 7 bases. J lost 4 bases, V lost 5 bases, and 13 bases had no gene match. The length of the CDR3 is 16 residues. Germline V gene data show CDR1 as SGHAT and CDR2 as FQNNGV. CDR3 coding DNA: TGTGCCAGCAGCGGTTCACCGTTGAGGGGGCTAGAGACCCAGTACTTC. Translated: CASSGSPLRGLETQYF. Filled out from reference TRBV11-2 and TRBJ2-5, the complete variable domain reads EAGVAQSPRYKIIEKRQSVAFWCNPISGHATLYWYQQILGQGPKLLIQFQNNGVVDDSQLPKDRFSAERLKGVDSTLKIQPAKLEDSAVYLCASSGSPLRGLETQYFGPGTRLLVL.

The chain joins TRBV5-1 to TRBJ2-5; 7 nucleotides match TRBD2. The CDR3 is 14 residues long. The J segment lost 5 bases and the V segment lost 6 bases, leaving 10 bases of the junction unmatched. Germline V CDR1 and CDR2: SGHRS, YFSETQ. The CDR3, as DNA: TGCGCCAGCACCACTGGGGGGGGTCGCGAGACCCAGTACTTC. It encodes CASTTGGGRETQYF.

The V call is TRBV18, the J call TRBJ2-7; perhaps TRBD1 as D (5 bases). Germline V gene lookup returns CDR1 KGHSH and CDR2 LQKENI. Trimming left V 6 bases short and J 3 bases short, with 18 bases between. The CDR3 runs to 15 residues. For the CDR3, the DNA is TGTGCCAGCTCTCCGTGGAGAGACAGCAACTACGAGCAGTACTTC. Its protein product is CASSPWRDSNYEQYF.

The rearrangement uses TRBV6-5 and TRBJ1-5; no reliable D call. Germline loops: CDR1 MNHEY, CDR2 SVGAGI. The ends were cut back, 4 bases at V and 6 bases at J, with 13 bases in the middle. CDR3 length: 14 amino acids. CDR3: CASSFTVNGQPQHF. The DNA of the CDR3 is TGTGCCAGCAGTTTCACGGTAAATGGTCAGCCCCAGCATTTT.

The V gene is TRBV3-1 (or the pseudogene TRBV3-2), the J gene TRBJ2-3; 15 positions match TRBD2. The J segment lost 3 bases and the V segment lost 5 bases, leaving 6 bases of the junction unmatched. Germline loops: CDR1 LGHDT, CDR2 YNNKEL (reference sequence). The CDR3 spans 17 residues. CDR3 in DNA: TGTGCCAGCAGCAGGACTAGCGGGGGGGCCGGGACAGATACGCAGTATTTT. Protein sequence: CASSRTSGGAGTDTQYF.

The J gene is TRBJ1-1, the V gene TRBV7-2; unclear D gene. The CDR3 has 11 residues. Per germline, CDR1 SGHTA and CDR2 FQGNSA. Trimming took off 5 bases at V and 10 bases at J, with 11 bases between the two ends. In nucleotides, the CDR3 is TGTGCCAGCAGCCCCATTGGGCCAGCTTTCTTT. Its protein is CASSPIGPAFF. The variable domain in full, with the rest retrieved from reference TRBV7-2 and TRBJ1-1, is GAGVSQSPSNKVTEKGKDVELRCDPISGHTALYWYRQSLGQGLEFLIYFQGNSAPDKSGLPSDRFSAERTGGSVSTLTIQRTQQEDSAVYLCASSPIGPAFFGQGTRLTVV.

This clone came up once. The chain employs TRBV7-8 and TRBJ2-1; D is possibly TRBD1 (6 bases). The CDR3 is 17 amino acids. Germline lookup yields CDR1 SGHVS and CDR2 FQNEAQ. V was pared by 0 bases and J by 3 bases, with 15 bases between. CDR3 bases: TGTGCCAGCAGCTTAGCGTGGCCCAGGGGCCTCTACAATGAGCAGTTCTTC. Translating gives CASSLAWPRGLYNEQFF. Full variable domain (outside the CDR3, taken from reference TRBV7-8 and TRBJ2-1): GAGVSQSPRYKVAKRGQDVALRCDPISGHVSLFWYQQALGQGPEFLTYFQNEAQLDKSGLPSDRFFAERPEGSVSTLKIQRTQQEDSAVYLCASSLAWPRGLYNEQFFGPGTRLTVL.

This clone has more than one count but fewer than ten. V is TRBV5-5 and J is TRBJ1-5; TRBD1 matches at 8 bases. The germline CDR1 and CDR2 sequences are SGHKS and YYEKEE (reference sequence). The CDR3 loop spans 15 amino acids. The V gene end was trimmed by 0 bases and the J gene end by 6 bases; junction bases not matched to a gene: 5. The CDR3: CASSLGQGATQPQHF. CDR3 bases: TGTGCCAGCAGCTTGGGGCAGGGGGCCACTCAGCCCCAGCATTTT.

The J gene is TRBJ2-5, the V gene TRBV5-1; no firm D call. V shed 0 bases and J shed 5 bases, with 11 bases lying between them. The CDR3 has 14 amino acids. Per germline, CDR1 SGHRS and CDR2 YFSETQ. The CDR3 reads CASSLESRVETQYF. In DNA form, the CDR3 reads TGCGCCAGCAGCTTGGAAAGCCGAGTGGAGACCCAGTACTTC.

J is TRBJ1-5 and V is TRBV6-5; 7 bases are shared with TRBD1. The ends lost 8 bases at V and 7 bases at J; junction bases unmatched: 5. CDR3 size: 12 residues. Germline loops: CDR1 MNHEY, CDR2 SVGAGI. The CDR3 reads CASATGHQPQHF. The DNA of the CDR3 is TGTGCCAGCGCGACAGGGCACCAGCCCCAGCATTTT.

This clone turned up a few times. The chain employs TRBV12-3 or TRBV12-4 and TRBJ1-5; D may be TRBD1 (5 bases). The CDR3 loop spans 13 amino acids. Trimming left V 5 bases short and J 7 bases short, with 12 bases between. CDR3 sequence: CASSQGLGQPQHF. The CDR3 DNA follows: TGTGCCAGCAGTCAGGGCCTCGGGCAGCCCCAGCATTTT.

The V call is TRBV9, the J call TRBJ2-5; the match to TRBD2 covers 9 bases. Germline V lookup: CDR1 SGDLS, CDR2 YYNGEE. V lost 5 bases to trimming and J lost 1 base; unmatched junction nucleotides: 9. CDR3 length: 16 residues. The CDR3 is CASSPDGGRVQETQYF. In nucleotides, the CDR3 is TGTGCCAGCAGTCCTGATGGCGGGAGGGTCCAAGAGACCCAGTACTTC.

The chain recombines TRBV4-3 with TRBJ1-2; D may be TRBD1 (5 bases). The CDR3 consists of 16 residues. Between the trimmed V and J ends, which lost 3 bases and 4 bases, there was a span of 18 bases. Germline values: CDR1 LGHNA, CDR2 YSLEER. The CDR3 region has the DNA TGCGCCAGCAGCCAGGGTTTAGGTGGCAGGGCCTATGGCTACACCTTC. This translates into CASSQGLGGRAYGYTF.

V gene TRBV19 combines with J gene TRBJ2-1, with TRBD2 identical over 11 bases. CDR3 length: 14 residues. Germline loops: CDR1 LNHDA, CDR2 SQIVND (reference sequence). J gave up 7 bases and V 2 bases, and 1 base lay outside the gene matches. CDR3 residues: CASSISSGGNEQFF. The CDR3 nucleotides read TGTGCCAGTAGTATATCTAGCGGGGGGAATGAGCAGTTCTTC.

The chain combines TRBV6-6 with TRBJ2-7; 8 bases are shared with TRBD2. Germline CDR1 reads MNHNY; CDR2 reads SVGAGI (reference sequence). The CDR3 sequence is 19 residues long. The junction had 20 bases not matched to a gene; V was cut back by 6 bases and J by 1 base. The CDR3 spells CASSRSGSLAGWVSYEQYF. The CDR3 DNA reads TGTGCCAGCAGCCGATCAGGGTCCCTAGCGGGCTGGGTTTCCTACGAGCAGTACTTC.

This rearrangement joins TRBV29-1 to TRBJ2-1; 8 positions agree with TRBD2. The CDR3 is made up of 14 amino acids. Germline lookup yields CDR1 SQVTM and CDR2 ANQGSEA. With 5 bases clipped from V and 6 bases from J, the junction kept 9 bases outside the gene matches. CDR3 sequence reads: CSVSAGGKINEQFF. The CDR3 DNA reads TGCAGCGTTTCGGCGGGAGGCAAGATCAATGAGCAGTTCTTC.

The rearrangement joins TRBV3-1 (or the pseudogene TRBV3-2) to TRBJ2-2; 10 bases are shared with TRBD2. The CDR3 has 16 amino acids. J was trimmed by 4 bases and V by 3 bases; bases with no gene match: 5. Per germline, CDR1 LGHDT and CDR2 YNNKEL (reference sequence). The chain's CDR3 is CASSHRAGGLTGELFF. For the CDR3, the DNA is TGTGCCAGCAGCCACCGAGCGGGGGGGCTCACCGGGGAGCTGTTTTTT.

The rearrangement links TRBV6-2 or TRBV6-3 to TRBJ1-1; D remains unclear. Trimming took 0 bases from V and 1 from J, leaving 12 bases between them. Germline lookup yields CDR1 MNHEY and CDR2 SVGEGT. The CDR3 is 16 residues long. The CDR3 region has the DNA TGTGCCAGCAGTTACTCGCTCAATCTAAAGAACACTGAAGCTTTCTTT. This encodes CASSYSLNLKNTEAFF.

CDR3 bases: TGTGCCAGCAGCGACGGGGGACAGGGACCCTACGAGCAGTACTTC. This encodes CASSDGGQGPYEQYF. The genes are TRBV7-3 and TRBJ2-7; TRBD1 matches at 9 bases. The CDR3 has 15 amino acids. Germline-derived CDR1 and CDR2 are SGHTA and FQGTGA. The trim removed 5 bases at V and 2 bases at J, leaving 7 bases unmatched.